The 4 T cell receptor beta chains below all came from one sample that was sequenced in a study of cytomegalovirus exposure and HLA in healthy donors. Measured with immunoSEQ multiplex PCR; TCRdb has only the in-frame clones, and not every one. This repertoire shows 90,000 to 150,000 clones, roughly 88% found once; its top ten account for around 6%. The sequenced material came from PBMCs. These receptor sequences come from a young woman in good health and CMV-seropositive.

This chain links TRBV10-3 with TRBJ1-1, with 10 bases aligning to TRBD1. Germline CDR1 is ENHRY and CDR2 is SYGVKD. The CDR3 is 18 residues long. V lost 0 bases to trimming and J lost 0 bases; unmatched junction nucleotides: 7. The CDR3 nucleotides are TGTGCCATCAGTGAGTCTGGGGACAGGGGATTCATGAACACTGAAGCTTTCTTT. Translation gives CAISESGDRGFMNTEAFF.

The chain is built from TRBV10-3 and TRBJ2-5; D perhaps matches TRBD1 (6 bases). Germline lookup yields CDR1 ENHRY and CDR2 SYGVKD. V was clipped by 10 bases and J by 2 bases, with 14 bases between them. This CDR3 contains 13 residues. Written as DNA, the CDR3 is TGTGCCACCACAGGGCAGTGGCAAGAGACCCAGTACTTC. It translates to CATTGQWQETQYF.

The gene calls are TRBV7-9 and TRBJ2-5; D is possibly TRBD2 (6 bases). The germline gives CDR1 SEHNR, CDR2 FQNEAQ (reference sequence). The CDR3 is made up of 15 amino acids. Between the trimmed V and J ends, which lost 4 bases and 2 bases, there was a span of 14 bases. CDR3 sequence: CASSSPLGLQETQYF. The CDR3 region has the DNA TGTGCCAGCAGCTCACCGCTGGGACTTCAAGAGACCCAGTACTTC. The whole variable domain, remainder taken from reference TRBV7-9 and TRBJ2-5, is DTGVSQNPRHKITKRGQNVTFRCDPISEHNRLYWYRQTLGQGPEFLTYFQNEAQLEKSRLLSDRFSAERPKGSFSTLEIQRTEQGDSAMYLCASSSPLGLQETQYFGPGTRLLVL.

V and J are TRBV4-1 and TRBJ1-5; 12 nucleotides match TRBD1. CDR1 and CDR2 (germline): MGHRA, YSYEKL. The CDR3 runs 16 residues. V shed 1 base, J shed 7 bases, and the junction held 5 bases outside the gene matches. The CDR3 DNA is TGCGCCAGCAGCCAAGGTGGGACAGGGGGCGGCCAGCCCCAGCATTTT. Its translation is CASSQGGTGGGQPQHF.